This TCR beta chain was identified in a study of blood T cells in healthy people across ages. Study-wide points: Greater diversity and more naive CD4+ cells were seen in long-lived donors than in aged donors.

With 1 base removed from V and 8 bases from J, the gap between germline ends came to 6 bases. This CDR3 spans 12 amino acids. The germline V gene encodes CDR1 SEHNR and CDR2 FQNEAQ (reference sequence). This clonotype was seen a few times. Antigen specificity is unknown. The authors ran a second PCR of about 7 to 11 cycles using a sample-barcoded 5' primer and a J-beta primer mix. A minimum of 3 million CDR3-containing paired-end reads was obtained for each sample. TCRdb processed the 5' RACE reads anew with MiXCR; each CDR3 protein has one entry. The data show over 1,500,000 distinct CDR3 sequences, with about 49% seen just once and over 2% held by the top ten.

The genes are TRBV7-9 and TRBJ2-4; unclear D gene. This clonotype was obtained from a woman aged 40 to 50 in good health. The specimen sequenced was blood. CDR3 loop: CASSLDSHIQYF. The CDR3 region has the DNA TGTGCCAGCAGCTTAGACTCGCACATTCAGTACTTC.